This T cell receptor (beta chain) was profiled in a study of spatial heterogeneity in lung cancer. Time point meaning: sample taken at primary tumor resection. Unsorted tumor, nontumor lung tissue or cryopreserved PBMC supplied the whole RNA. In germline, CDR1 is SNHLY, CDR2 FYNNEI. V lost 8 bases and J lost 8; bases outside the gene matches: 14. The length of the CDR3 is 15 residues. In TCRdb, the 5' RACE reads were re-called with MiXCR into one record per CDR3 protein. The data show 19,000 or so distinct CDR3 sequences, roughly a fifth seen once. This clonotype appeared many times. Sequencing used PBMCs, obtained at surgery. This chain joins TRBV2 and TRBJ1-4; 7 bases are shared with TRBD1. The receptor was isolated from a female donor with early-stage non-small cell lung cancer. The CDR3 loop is CASRTERTGREKLFF. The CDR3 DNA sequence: TGTGCCAGCCGTACGGAAAGGACAGGACGGGAAAAACTGTTTTTT. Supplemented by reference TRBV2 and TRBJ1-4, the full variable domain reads EPEVTQTPSHQVTQMGQEVILRCVPISNHLYFYWYRQILGQKVEFLVSFYNNEISEKSEIFDDQFSVERPDGSNFTLKIRSTKLEDSAMYFCASRTERTGREKLFFGSGTQLSVL.